This T cell receptor beta chain was captured in a study of long-term antiretroviral therapy in people with HIV. General study results and limits: An increase in diversity followed ART, yet levels stayed below transplant donor controls. The study lacked data on ART adherence, viral resistance or therapy changes.

This CDR3 is 13 amino acids long. In germline, CDR1 is KGHSH, CDR2 LQKENI. The V end was cut by 2 bases, the J end by 1 base, with 5 bases between. The United States was where all participants with HIV were treated. The content of samples before DNA extraction was roughly 0.95-11 million cryopreserved PBMC. This was the immunoSEQ v3.0 assay at survey level. Data came from immunoSEQ multiplex PCR; TCRdb stores just in-frame clones and leaves some out. The profile shows about 18,000 clones, about 77% of them singletons. As to this clone: Its target is not known.

The source material was unsorted PBMCs, sampled at the start of antiretroviral therapy, before treatment. The J gene is TRBJ2-5, the V gene TRBV18; D not resolved. This receptor was obtained from a middle-aged woman with HIV. In DNA, the CDR3 is TGTGCCAGCTCACCAGGCCGCCAAGAGACCCAGTACTTC. It codes for CASSPGRQETQYF.